The TCR beta chain described here comes from a study of T cells in Graves' hyperthyroidism and ophthalmopathy. General study points: Prediction of ophthalmopathy progression came a median around 7.1 months pre-onset. Separating ophthalmopathy from stable hyperthyroidism was achieved by a 13 V-J model. Blood shared most expanded thyroid clonotypes above 0.001.

Researchers took RNA transcripts and amplified the TCR beta CDR3 regions from them. TCR CDR3 regions were first amplified by RT-PCR with HTBI primers. MiXCR, applied by TCRdb to the multiplex PCR reads, yields one record per CDR3 protein. The table records hundreds of thousands of distinct CDR3 sequences, around 20% of them present only once. There are 15 residues in the CDR3. Germline V gene data show CDR1 as MNHEY and CDR2 as SVGAGI. Trimming pared 0 bases from V and 7 bases from J, leaving 15 bases between. Details on this clonotype: The antigen is unknown.

Sequenced input: blood. V and J are TRBV6-5 and TRBJ1-2; D is perhaps TRBD1 (5 bases). This TCR was sampled from a man younger than 45 with Graves' ophthalmopathy. CDR3 region: CASSYSGTAVGGYTF. The CDR3 DNA reads TGTGCCAGCAGTTACTCAGGGACCGCCGTCGGTGGCTACACCTTC.